Detailed here is one T cell receptor beta chain. The V segment lost 2 bases and the J segment 9 bases; nucleotides outside the gene matches: 4. Germline assignment: CDR1 SGHRS and CDR2 YFSETQ. The CDR3 contains 14 residues. This sample is drawn from a study of Ad26.COV2.S vaccination and SARS-CoV-2 variants. Repertoires were generated with immunoSEQ multiplex PCR, while TCRdb's copy carries only in-frame clones and drops some. The data hold roughly 680,000 clones, with more than 80% observed a single time. Treatment meaning: roughly 20 received Ad26.COV2.S at low or high dose, single or two shots; about 5 received placebo; per-sample allocation not given. Day 63 after the first vaccine or placebo injection was the time point for sampling. This person who donated was an adult of 18-55 years in Boston.

The material was peripheral blood, obtained in a trial of Ad26.COV2.S vaccine versus placebo. The chain employs TRBV5-1 and TRBJ1-6; TRBD1 matches 8 bases. This sequence was found in a person between 18 and 65 years old who received the Ad26.COV2.S COVID-19 vaccine or a placebo. In DNA, the CDR3 is TGCGCCAGCAGCTTCGGGACAGGTCTTTCACCCCTCCACTTT. Its translation: CASSFGTGLSPLHF.